Each of the 15 T cell receptor beta chains below was sequenced from the same sample in a study of lymphopenia after photon versus proton radiotherapy. Libraries were prepared by immunoSEQ multiplex PCR; TCRdb keeps only in-frame clonotypes and omits some of them. The data hold about 16,000 clones, with more than 75% observed a single time. The sequencing here drew on peripheral blood, taken from a patient treated with proton-based radiotherapy. The receptors come from a man in his 70s with pancreatic cancer.

The V gene is TRBV14, the J gene TRBJ1-1; 7 bases agree with TRBD1. The CDR3 runs 16 residues. Unmatched junction bases numbered 18, after V lost 3 bases and J lost 11 bases. The germline V gene has CDR1 SGHDN and CDR2 FVKESK. This chain's CDR3 is CASSQIEGASRISAFF. CDR3 DNA sequence: TGTGCCAGCAGCCAGATCGAGGGGGCGTCACGAATTTCGGCTTTCTTT.

This clone was seen more than once but under ten times. The chain recombines TRBV4-1 with TRBJ1-5; possible D gene TRBD1, 5 bases. The ends were cut back, 2 bases at V and 1 base at J, with 9 bases in the middle. The CDR3 length is 15 residues. The germline CDR1 and CDR2 sequences are MGHRA and YSYEKL. CDR3 DNA: TGCGCCAGCAGCCAACACCAGGGAAGCAATCAGCCCCAGCATTTT. Residues: CASSQHQGSNQPQHF.

A single count supports this clone. The genes are TRBV5-1 and TRBJ1-6, with D perhaps TRBD1 (5 bases). Germline lookup yields CDR1 SGHRS and CDR2 YFSETQ. The CDR3 runs 14 residues. Trimming cost V 4 bases and J 7 bases, with 12 bases left between them. This CDR3 is CASSLGTVNSPLHF. The CDR3 DNA reads as TGCGCCAGCAGCCTCGGGACGGTAAATTCACCCCTCCACTTT.

The gene calls are TRBV5-5 and TRBJ1-6; D remains unclear. The CDR3 has 14 amino acids. The V gene lost 1 base and the J gene lost 5 bases, with 7 bases spanning the gap. CDR1 is SGHKS, CDR2 YYEKEE, per germline (reference sequence). Written as DNA, the CDR3 is TGTGCCAGCAGCTTGATCACTGATAATTCACCCCTCCACTTT. It codes for CASSLITDNSPLHF.

The chain uses TRBV7-9 and TRBJ1-2, with 7 bases lining up with TRBD1. The J segment lost 5 bases and the V segment lost 4 bases, leaving 13 bases of the junction unmatched. Germline V gene sequence: CDR1 SEHNR, CDR2 FQNEAQ (reference sequence). There are 16 residues in the CDR3. In DNA form, the CDR3 reads TGTGCCAGCAGCTCCACGATGGGACAGCTTTTATATGGCTACACCTTC. It encodes CASSSTMGQLLYGYTF.

The V gene is TRBV19, the J gene TRBJ2-2; tentatively, D is TRBD2 (6 bases). The CDR3 loop spans 14 amino acids. CDR1 LNHDA and CDR2 SQIVND come from the germline V gene (reference sequence). Trimming took off 7 bases at V and 6 bases at J, with 15 bases between the two ends. The CDR3 reads CASTATGGAGELFF. Written as DNA, the CDR3 is TGTGCCAGTACCGCCACCGGGGGAGCCGGGGAGCTGTTTTTT.

The chain recombines TRBV7-8 with TRBJ2-1; 10 positions agree with TRBD2. This CDR3 is 15 amino acids long. CDR1 SGHVS and CDR2 FQNEAQ come from the germline V gene. The V and J ends lost 4 bases and 5 bases, in that order; junction bases with no gene match: 5. CDR3 nucleotide sequence: TGTGCCAGCAGCTGGCTAGCGGGAGAGAACAATGAGCAGTTCTTC. This gives the protein CASSWLAGENNEQFF.

The genes are TRBV5-1 and TRBJ1-1, with 10 bases fitting TRBD1. Trimming took 3 bases from V and 4 from J; bases not matched to a gene: 6. Germline V CDR1 and CDR2: SGHRS, YFSETQ. This CDR3 is 15 amino acids long. The CDR3 DNA reads as TGCGCCAGCAGCTCGACGGGGACAGGGGTCACTGAAGCTTTCTTT. This codes for CASSSTGTGVTEAFF.

The J gene is TRBJ2-1, the V gene TRBV5-5; tentatively, D is TRBD1 (6 bases). Germline assignment: CDR1 SGHKS and CDR2 YYEKEE (reference sequence). CDR3 length: 16 residues. Trimming pared 0 bases from V and 3 bases from J, leaving 13 bases between. The CDR3 here is CASSLAQGWYYNEQFF. The CDR3 nucleotides read TGTGCCAGCAGCTTGGCACAGGGTTGGTACTACAATGAGCAGTTCTTC.

V and J are TRBV28 and TRBJ1-5; the D gene is possibly TRBD1 (5 bases). Trimming left V 10 bases short and J 3 bases short, with 16 bases between. Germline V lookup: CDR1 MDHEN, CDR2 SYDVKM. CDR3 length: 14 residues. The CDR3 region is CAITEGLLNQPQHF. CDR3 in DNA: TGTGCCATCACGGAGGGACTCCTCAATCAGCCCCAGCATTTT.

The rearrangement uses TRBV6-7 and TRBJ1-4; the match to TRBD1 covers 10 bases. TRBV6-7 is given ORF status, its function remaining uncertain. The CDR3 totals 16 residues. Losses at the gene ends were 0 bases for V and 7 bases for J; bases not matched to a gene: 5. CDR3 amino acids: CASSYSMGQGPEKLFF. The DNA for the CDR3 is TGTGCCAGCAGTTACTCGATGGGACAGGGGCCTGAAAAACTGTTTTTT.

This clone showed up just a few times. The chain couples TRBV7-9 to TRBJ1-2, with D maybe TRBD1 (6 bases). With 2 bases removed from V and 7 bases from J, the gap between germline ends came to 14 bases. CDR3 length: 14 residues. CDR1 is SEHNR and CDR2 is FQNEAQ in the germline V gene (reference sequence). CDR3 in amino acids: CASSLLGQVVGYTF. Here the CDR3 DNA reads TGTGCCAGCAGCTTATTGGGACAAGTAGTTGGCTACACCTTC.

The V gene is TRBV7-2, the J gene TRBJ1-2; weak D call: TRBD1 (5 bases). V was pared by 4 bases and J by 0 bases, with 12 bases between. Germline CDR1 and CDR2: SGHTA and FQGNSA. This CDR3 region has 15 residues. The CDR3 DNA is TGTGCCAGCAGCTCTCCCCAGGGCCCTAACTATGGCTACACCTTC. The encoded protein is CASSSPQGPNYGYTF.

The gene calls are TRBV5-1 and TRBJ2-1; 8 bases are shared with TRBD1. The germline CDR1 and CDR2 sequences are SGHRS and YFSETQ. This CDR3 is 16 amino acids long. Trimming took 0 bases from V and 5 from J; bases not matched to a gene: 7. Here the CDR3 DNA reads TGCGCCAGCAGCTTGGCCGCAGGGGGCGCGAACAATGAGCAGTTCTTC. Its translation is CASSLAAGGANNEQFF.

This chain links TRBV7-2 with TRBJ1-5; D perhaps matches TRBD1 (5 bases). The germline V and J ends were trimmed by 4 bases and 7 bases, with 11 bases remaining between them. CDR1 SGHTA and CDR2 FQGNSA come from the germline V gene. The CDR3 contains 13 residues. The CDR3 nucleotides read TGTGCCAGCAGCTGGGGGGTTAACCAGCCCCAGCATTTT. Translated: CASSWGVNQPQHF.